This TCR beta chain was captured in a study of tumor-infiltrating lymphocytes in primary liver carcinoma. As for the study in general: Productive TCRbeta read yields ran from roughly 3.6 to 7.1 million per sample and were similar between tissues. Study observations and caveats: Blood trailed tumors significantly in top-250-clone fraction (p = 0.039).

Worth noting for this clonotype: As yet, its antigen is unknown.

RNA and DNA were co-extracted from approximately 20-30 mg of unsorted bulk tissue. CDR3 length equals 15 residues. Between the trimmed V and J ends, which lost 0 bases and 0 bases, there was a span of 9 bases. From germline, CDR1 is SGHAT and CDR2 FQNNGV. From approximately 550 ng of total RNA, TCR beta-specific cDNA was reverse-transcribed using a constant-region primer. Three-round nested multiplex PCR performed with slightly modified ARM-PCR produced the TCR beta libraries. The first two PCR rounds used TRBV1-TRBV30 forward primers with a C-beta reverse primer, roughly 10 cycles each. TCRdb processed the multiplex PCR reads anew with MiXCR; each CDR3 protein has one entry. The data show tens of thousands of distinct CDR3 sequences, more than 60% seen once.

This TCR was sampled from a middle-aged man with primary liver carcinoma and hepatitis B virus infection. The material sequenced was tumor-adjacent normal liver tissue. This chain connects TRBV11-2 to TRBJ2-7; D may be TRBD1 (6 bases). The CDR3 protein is CASSLDHRVSYEQYF. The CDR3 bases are TGTGCCAGCAGCTTAGATCACAGGGTCTCCTACGAGCAGTACTTC.